Below are 19 T cell receptor beta chains sequenced from a single sample in a study of identical twins. TCRdb processed the 5' RACE reads anew with MiXCR; each CDR3 protein has one entry. Here the sample spans some 500,000 distinct CDR3 sequences, approximately 15% being singletons. Another study also made use of these data, one on yellow fever vaccine responses in identical twins.

The sequencing input was CD4+ T cells sorted from blood. These receptors were obtained from a woman younger than 35 in good health.

This clonotype appeared many times. V usage is TRBV12-3 or TRBV12-4 and J usage is TRBJ1-5, with D hard to call. The CDR3 covers 12 residues. Trimming removed 3 bases at V and 4 bases at J, with 4 bases between. The CDR3 spells CASSLRNQPQHF. The DNA for the CDR3 is TGTGCCAGCAGTTTGCGAAATCAGCCCCAGCATTTT.

This clonotype came up a few times. This chain joins TRBV20-1 and TRBJ2-7, with 10 bases fitting TRBD2. This CDR3 comprises 14 residues. The germline V gene encodes CDR1 DFQATT and CDR2 SNEGSKA (reference sequence). Trimming took 5 bases from V and 1 from J; bases not matched to a gene: 5. Here the CDR3 DNA reads TGCAGTGCTCCGACTAGCGGGCGTTCCTACGAGCAGTACTTC. Encoded protein: CSAPTSGRSYEQYF.

This sequence joins TRBV2 and TRBJ2-2; 11 bases line up with TRBD2. Germline CDR1 and CDR2: SNHLY and FYNNEI. V gave up 6 bases and J gave up 2 bases; unmatched junction bases: 8. CDR3 length: 17 amino acids. CDR3 DNA: TGTGCCAGCAGGGAGACTAGCGGGACCAGAAACACCGGGGAGCTGTTTTTT. Translating gives CASRETSGTRNTGELFF.

The table lists this clonotype with a few counts. This chain links TRBV27 with TRBJ2-7, with D perhaps TRBD1 (5 bases). CDR3 length equals 14 residues. V lost 7 bases and J lost 1, with 14 bases in between. CDR1 is MNHEY, CDR2 SMNVEV, per germline (reference sequence). For the CDR3, the DNA is TGTGCCAGCATGCGTGGGGCGCTATCCTACGAGCAGTACTTC. Translated, it gives CASMRGALSYEQYF.

CDR3 sequence reads: CASSREGEAGANVLTF. CDR3 in DNA: TGCGCCAGCAGCCGAGAGGGAGAGGCTGGGGCCAACGTCCTGACTTTC. The V gene is TRBV4-3, the J gene TRBJ2-6; tentative D call: TRBD2 (5 bases). The V gene lost 4 bases and the J gene lost 2 bases, with 12 bases spanning the gap. The CDR3 covers 16 residues. The germline CDR1 and CDR2 sequences are LGHNA and YSLEER.

This clonotype was picked up a small number of times. The CDR3 bases are TGTGCCAGCAGGGAAATATGGACAGGGGGGTCCGGGGCCAACGTCCTGACTTTC. Amino acids: CASREIWTGGSGANVLTF. The J gene is TRBJ2-6, the V gene TRBV2; the match to TRBD1 covers 10 bases. The J segment lost 4 bases and the V segment lost 6 bases, leaving 12 bases of the junction unmatched. The CDR3 contains 18 residues. From germline, CDR1 is SNHLY and CDR2 FYNNEI.

In DNA, the CDR3 is TGTGCCAGCAGCCGGCGGACCTTAACGGAACTTCCAAGCACAGATACGCAGTATTTT. Its translation is CASSRRTLTELPSTDTQYF. The chain couples TRBV28 to TRBJ2-3; D not resolved. V shed 6 bases and J shed 0 bases, with 25 bases lying between them. Germline loops: CDR1 MDHEN, CDR2 SYDVKM. The CDR3 runs to 19 residues.

This clonotype showed up just a few times. V usage is TRBV12-3 or TRBV12-4 and J usage is TRBJ2-4; TRBD1 aligns across 9 bases. CDR3 length: 15 residues. The V gene end was trimmed by 5 bases and the J gene end by 0 bases; junction bases not matched to a gene: 2. The chain's CDR3 is CASSRQGGAKNIQYF. Written as DNA, the CDR3 is TGTGCCAGCAGTCGACAGGGGGGAGCCAAAAACATTCAGTACTTC.

The chain recombines TRBV5-1 with TRBJ1-1, with 7 bases matching TRBD1. Germline values: CDR1 SGHRS, CDR2 YFSETQ. J lost 0 bases, V lost 0 bases, and 8 bases had no gene match. The CDR3 is 17 residues long. CDR3 DNA: TGCGCCAGCAGCTTGGTTTGGGACAGAAATATGAACACTGAAGCTTTCTTT. Its protein product is CASSLVWDRNMNTEAFF.

This clonotype was recorded many times. The chain links TRBV6-2 or TRBV6-3 to TRBJ2-3, with D hard to call. Per germline, CDR1 MNHEY and CDR2 SVGEGT. This CDR3 has 14 residues. V was shortened by 4 bases and J by 0 bases, with 8 bases between the two germline ends. The CDR3 region has the DNA TGTGCCAGCAGTTTCACTTCTAGCACAGATACGCAGTATTTT. This translates into CASSFTSSTDTQYF.

The table lists this clonotype with many counts. The chain couples TRBV3-1 to TRBJ2-1; 10 bases line up with TRBD2. Germline trimming cut 0 bases from V and 3 bases from J; bases unmatched to any gene: 11. The CDR3 sequence is 19 residues long. The germline gives CDR1 LGHDT, CDR2 YNNKEL (reference sequence). The CDR3 sequence: CASSQDLLGGLARYNEQFF. CDR3 nucleotides: TGTGCCAGCAGCCAAGATTTGTTAGGGGGACTAGCGCGCTACAATGAGCAGTTCTTC.

This clonotype showed up just a few times. The DNA for the CDR3 is TGCGCCAGCAGCCAAGACGCTGCCTCTGGGGCCAACGTCCTGACTTTC. This translates into CASSQDAASGANVLTF. The chain carries TRBV4-3 and TRBJ2-6, with D unresolved. Germline V gives CDR1 LGHNA, CDR2 YSLEER. The CDR3 totals 16 residues. V was pared by 0 bases and J by 0 bases, with 6 bases between.

V usage is TRBV12-3 or TRBV12-4 and J usage is TRBJ2-1, with D possibly being TRBD2 (6 bases). The V end was cut by 3 bases, the J end by 5 bases, with 14 bases between. The CDR3 loop spans 15 amino acids. CDR3 sequence: CASSLLTGLNNEQFF. The CDR3, as DNA: TGTGCCAGCAGTTTGCTCACGGGACTCAACAATGAGCAGTTCTTC.

This chain links TRBV18 with TRBJ2-5; perhaps TRBD2 as D (6 bases). Germline V gives CDR1 KGHSH, CDR2 LQKENI. CDR3 length: 16 amino acids. Trimming pared 4 bases from V and 3 bases from J, leaving 18 bases between. DNA for the CDR3: TGTGCCAGCTCACTAAAAACCGGGGGTTCTGAAGAGACCCAGTACTTC. Its translation: CASSLKTGGSEETQYF.

The chain's CDR3 is CSVEARMGLFYEQYF. The CDR3 DNA is TGCAGCGTTGAAGCACGGATGGGTCTCTTCTACGAGCAGTACTTC. The gene calls are TRBV29-1 and TRBJ2-7; D gene uncertain. The CDR3 has 15 residues. From germline, CDR1 is SQVTM and CDR2 ANQGSEA. Trimming stripped 1 base from V and 3 bases from J, with 16 bases between.

The chain combines TRBV28 with TRBJ2-2, with D possibly matching TRBD2 (6 bases). The CDR3 extends over 16 amino acids. Looked up from germline, CDR1 is MDHEN and CDR2 is SYDVKM. Trimming removed 5 bases from V and 1 base from J, with 14 bases in between. The CDR3 DNA sequence: TGTGCCAGCAGTCCTCTGAGAGCGGGGAACACCGGGGAGCTGTTTTTT. The encoded protein is CASSPLRAGNTGELFF.

The rearrangement uses TRBV27 and TRBJ2-7; TRBD2 is a possible D gene (6 bases). This CDR3 is built from 15 residues. Germline CDR1 is MNHEY and CDR2 is SMNVEV (reference sequence). Trimming shortened V by 0 bases and J by 0 bases, and 9 bases separated the two germline ends. The CDR3 is CASSLSGGASYEQYF. CDR3 in DNA: TGTGCCAGCAGTTTATCGGGCGGGGCCTCCTACGAGCAGTACTTC.

V usage is TRBV6-2 or TRBV6-3 and J usage is TRBJ2-6, with D unresolved. The CDR3 has 13 amino acids. V lost 11 bases and J 4 bases, leaving 12 bases between the germline ends. CDR1 is MNHEY and CDR2 is SVGEGT in the germline V gene. CDR3 DNA: TGTGCCGGGTCAACGACAGGGGCCAACGTCCTGACTTTC. Residues: CAGSTTGANVLTF.

This clonotype was counted only a few times. The chain carries TRBV28 and TRBJ1-5; possible D gene TRBD1, 5 bases. Trimming removed 6 bases from V and 4 bases from J, with 13 bases in between. The CDR3 length is 14 residues. CDR1 is MDHEN, CDR2 SYDVKM, per germline. The CDR3 DNA reads as TGTGCCAGCAGACATGGGACGGGGAATCAGCCCCAGCATTTT. It specifies CASRHGTGNQPQHF. The complete variable domain, with remaining parts taken from reference TRBV28 and TRBJ1-5, reads DVKVTQSSRYLVKRTGEKVFLECVQDMDHENMFWYRQDPGLGLRLIYFSYDVKMKEKGDIPEGYSVSREKKERFSLILESASTNQTSMYLCASRHGTGNQPQHFGDGTRLSIL.